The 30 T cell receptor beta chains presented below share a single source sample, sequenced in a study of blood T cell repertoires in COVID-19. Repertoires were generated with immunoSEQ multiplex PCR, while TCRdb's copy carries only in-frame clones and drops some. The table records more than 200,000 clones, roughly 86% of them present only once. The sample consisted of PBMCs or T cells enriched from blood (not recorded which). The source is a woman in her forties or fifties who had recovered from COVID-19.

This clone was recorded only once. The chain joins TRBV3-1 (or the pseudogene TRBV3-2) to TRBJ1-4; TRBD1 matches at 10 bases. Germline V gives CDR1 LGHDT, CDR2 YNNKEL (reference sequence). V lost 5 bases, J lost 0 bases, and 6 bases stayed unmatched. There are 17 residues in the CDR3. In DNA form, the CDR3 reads TGTGCCAGCAGCTATGTGGGACAGGGGTCAACTAATGAAAAACTGTTTTTT. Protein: CASSYVGQGSTNEKLFF.

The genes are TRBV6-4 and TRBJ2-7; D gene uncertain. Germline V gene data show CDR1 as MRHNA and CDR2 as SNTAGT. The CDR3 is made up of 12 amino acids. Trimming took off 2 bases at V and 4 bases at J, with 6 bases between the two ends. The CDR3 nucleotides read TGTGCCAGCAGTGACCCCACTTACGAGCAGTACTTC. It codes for CASSDPTYEQYF.

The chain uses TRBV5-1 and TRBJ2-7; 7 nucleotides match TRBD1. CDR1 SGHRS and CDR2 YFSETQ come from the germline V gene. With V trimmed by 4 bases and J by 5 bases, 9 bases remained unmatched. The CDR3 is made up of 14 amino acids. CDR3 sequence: CASSNQQGIDEQYF. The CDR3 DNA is TGCGCCAGCAGCAACCAACAGGGGATCGACGAGCAGTACTTC.

In DNA form, the CDR3 reads TGTGCCAGCAGCGCAAGACAGGGGGCAAACAATGAGCAGTTCTTC. Amino acids: CASSARQGANNEQFF. This sequence joins TRBV5-4 and TRBJ2-1; 10 positions agree with TRBD1. Germline CDR1 reads SGHNT; CDR2 reads YYREEE (reference sequence). With 4 bases clipped from V and 5 bases from J, the junction kept 6 bases outside the gene matches. The CDR3 has 15 amino acids.

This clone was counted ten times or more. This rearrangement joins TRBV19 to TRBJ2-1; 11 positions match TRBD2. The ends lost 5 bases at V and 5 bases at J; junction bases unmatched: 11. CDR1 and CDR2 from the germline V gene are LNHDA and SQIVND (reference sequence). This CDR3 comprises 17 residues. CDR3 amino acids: CASSQLSGLADNNEQFF. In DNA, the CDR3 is TGTGCCAGTAGTCAACTTTCGGGACTAGCGGATAACAATGAGCAGTTCTTC.

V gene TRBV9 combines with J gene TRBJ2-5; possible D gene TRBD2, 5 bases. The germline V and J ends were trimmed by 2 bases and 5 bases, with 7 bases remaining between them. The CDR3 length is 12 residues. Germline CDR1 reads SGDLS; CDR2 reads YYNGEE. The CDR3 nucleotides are TGTGCCAGCAGCGTGAGAGGGGAGACCCAGTACTTC. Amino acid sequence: CASSVRGETQYF.

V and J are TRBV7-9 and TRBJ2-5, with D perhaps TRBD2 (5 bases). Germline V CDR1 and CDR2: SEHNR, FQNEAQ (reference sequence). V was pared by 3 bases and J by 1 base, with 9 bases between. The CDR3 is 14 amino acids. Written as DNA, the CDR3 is TGTGCCAGCAGCTTTGTGGACTTCCAAGAGACCCAGTACTTC. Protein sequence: CASSFVDFQETQYF.

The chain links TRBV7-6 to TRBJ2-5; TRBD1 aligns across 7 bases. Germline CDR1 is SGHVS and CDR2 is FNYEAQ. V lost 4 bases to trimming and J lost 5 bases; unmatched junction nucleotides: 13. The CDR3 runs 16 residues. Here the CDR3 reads CASSSLRDSVRETQYF. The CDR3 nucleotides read TGTGCCAGCAGCTCCCTCCGGGACAGTGTACGGGAGACCCAGTACTTC.

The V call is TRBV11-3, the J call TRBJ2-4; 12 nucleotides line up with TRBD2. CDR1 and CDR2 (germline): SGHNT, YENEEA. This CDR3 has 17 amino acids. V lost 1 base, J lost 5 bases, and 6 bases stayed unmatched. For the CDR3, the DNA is TGTGCCAGCAGCTTAGGGACTAGCGGGAATATTGAAAACATTCAGTACTTC. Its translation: CASSLGTSGNIENIQYF.

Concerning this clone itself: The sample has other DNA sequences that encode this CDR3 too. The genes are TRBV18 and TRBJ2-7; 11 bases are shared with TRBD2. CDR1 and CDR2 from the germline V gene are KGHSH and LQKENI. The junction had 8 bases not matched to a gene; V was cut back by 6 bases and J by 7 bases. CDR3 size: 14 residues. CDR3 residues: CASSPGLADYEQYF. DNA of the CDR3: TGTGCCAGCTCCCCGGGACTAGCGGACTATGAGCAGTACTTC.

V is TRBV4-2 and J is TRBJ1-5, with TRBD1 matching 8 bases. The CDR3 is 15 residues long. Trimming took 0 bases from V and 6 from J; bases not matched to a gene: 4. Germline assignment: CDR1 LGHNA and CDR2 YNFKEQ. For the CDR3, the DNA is TGTGCCAGCAGCCAAGAAACAGGGGGGCGTCAGCCCCAGCATTTT. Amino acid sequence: CASSQETGGRQPQHF.

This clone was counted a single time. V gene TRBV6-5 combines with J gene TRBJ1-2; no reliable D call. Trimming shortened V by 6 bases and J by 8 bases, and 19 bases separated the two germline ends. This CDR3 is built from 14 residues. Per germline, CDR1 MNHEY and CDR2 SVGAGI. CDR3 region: CASSVTRPPGGYTF. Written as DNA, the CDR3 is TGTGCCAGCAGCGTGACTCGACCCCCCGGGGGCTACACCTTC.

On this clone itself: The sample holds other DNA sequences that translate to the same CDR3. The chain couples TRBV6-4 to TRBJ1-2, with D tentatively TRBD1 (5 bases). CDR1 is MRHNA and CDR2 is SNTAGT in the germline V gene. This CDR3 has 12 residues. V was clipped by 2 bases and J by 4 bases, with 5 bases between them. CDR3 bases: TGTGCCAGCAGTGACAGGGGCTATGGCTACACCTTC. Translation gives CASSDRGYGYTF.

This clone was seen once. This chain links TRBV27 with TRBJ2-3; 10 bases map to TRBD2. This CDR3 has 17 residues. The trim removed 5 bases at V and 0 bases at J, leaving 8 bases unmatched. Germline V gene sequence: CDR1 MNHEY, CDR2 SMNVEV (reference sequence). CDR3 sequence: CASSPLGLAASTDTQYF. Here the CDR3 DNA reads TGTGCCAGCAGTCCCCTTGGACTAGCGGCCAGCACAGATACGCAGTATTTT.

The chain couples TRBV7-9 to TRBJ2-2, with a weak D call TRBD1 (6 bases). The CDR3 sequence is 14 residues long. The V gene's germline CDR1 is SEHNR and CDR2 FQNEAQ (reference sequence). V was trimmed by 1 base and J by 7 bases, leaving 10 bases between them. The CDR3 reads CASSLVPGDGELFF. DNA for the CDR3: TGTGCCAGCAGCTTAGTTCCAGGGGACGGGGAGCTGTTTTTT.

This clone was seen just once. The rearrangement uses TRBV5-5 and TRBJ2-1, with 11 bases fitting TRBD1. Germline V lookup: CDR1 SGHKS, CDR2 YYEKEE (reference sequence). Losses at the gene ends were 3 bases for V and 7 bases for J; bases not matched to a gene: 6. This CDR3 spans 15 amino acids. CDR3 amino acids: CASSSGDRGRNEQFF. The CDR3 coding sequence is TGTGCCAGCAGCTCGGGGGACAGGGGGAGGAATGAGCAGTTCTTC.

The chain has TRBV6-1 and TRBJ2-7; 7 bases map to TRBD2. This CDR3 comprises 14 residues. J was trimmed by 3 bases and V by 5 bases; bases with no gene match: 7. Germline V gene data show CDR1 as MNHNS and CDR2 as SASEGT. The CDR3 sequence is CASSLGTKNYEQYF. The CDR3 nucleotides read TGTGCCAGCAGTTTAGGGACTAAAAACTACGAGCAGTACTTC.

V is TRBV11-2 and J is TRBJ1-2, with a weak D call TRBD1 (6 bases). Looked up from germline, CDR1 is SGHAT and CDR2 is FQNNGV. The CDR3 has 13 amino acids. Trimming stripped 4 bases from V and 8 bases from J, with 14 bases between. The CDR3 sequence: CASSSGGAGGYTF. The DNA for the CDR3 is TGTGCCAGCAGCTCTGGGGGGGCGGGAGGCTACACCTTC.

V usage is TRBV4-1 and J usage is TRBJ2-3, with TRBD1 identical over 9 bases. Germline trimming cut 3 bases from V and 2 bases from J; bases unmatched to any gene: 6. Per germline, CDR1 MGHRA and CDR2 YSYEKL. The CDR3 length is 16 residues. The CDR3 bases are TGCGCCAGCAGCCAGTCCGGGACAGGGAACACAGATACGCAGTATTTT. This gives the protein CASSQSGTGNTDTQYF.

CDR3 in DNA: TGTGCCAGCAGTCTGGTCAGAACTGGCTACACCTTC. Translation gives CASSLVRTGYTF. The gene calls are TRBV28 and TRBJ1-2; no clear D gene. The CDR3 extends over 12 amino acids. Germline V gene lookup returns CDR1 MDHEN and CDR2 SYDVKM. The V end lost 5 bases, the J end lost 7 bases, and 11 bases lay between the germline ends.

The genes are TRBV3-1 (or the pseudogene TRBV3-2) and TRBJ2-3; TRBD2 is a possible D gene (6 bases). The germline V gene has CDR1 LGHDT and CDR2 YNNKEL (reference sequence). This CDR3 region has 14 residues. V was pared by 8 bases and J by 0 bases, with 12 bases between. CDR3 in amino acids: CASARGTSTDTQYF. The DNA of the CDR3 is TGTGCCAGCGCGCGGGGTACTAGCACAGATACGCAGTATTTT.

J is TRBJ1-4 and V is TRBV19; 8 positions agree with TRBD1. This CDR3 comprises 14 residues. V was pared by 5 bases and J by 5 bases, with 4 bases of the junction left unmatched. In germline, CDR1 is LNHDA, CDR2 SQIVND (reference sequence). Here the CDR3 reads CASSRQGTNEKLFF. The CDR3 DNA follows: TGTGCCAGTAGTCGACAGGGGACAAATGAAAAACTGTTTTTT.

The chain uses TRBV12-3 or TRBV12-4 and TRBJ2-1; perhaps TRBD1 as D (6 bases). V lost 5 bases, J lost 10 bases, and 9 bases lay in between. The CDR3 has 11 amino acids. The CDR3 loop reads CASSQGREQFF. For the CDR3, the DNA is TGTGCCAGCAGTCAGGGGCGCGAGCAGTTCTTC.

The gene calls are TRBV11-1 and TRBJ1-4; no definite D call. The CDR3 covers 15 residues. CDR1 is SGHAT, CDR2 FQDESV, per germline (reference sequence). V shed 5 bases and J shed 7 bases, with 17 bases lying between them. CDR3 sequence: CASSQVGVLAEKLFF. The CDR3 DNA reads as TGTGCCAGCAGCCAGGTGGGAGTTTTGGCTGAAAAACTGTTTTTT.

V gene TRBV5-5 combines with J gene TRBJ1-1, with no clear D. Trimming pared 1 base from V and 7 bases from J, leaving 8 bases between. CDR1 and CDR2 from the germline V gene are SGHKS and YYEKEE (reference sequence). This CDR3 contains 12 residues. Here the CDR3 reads CASSLSRGEAFF. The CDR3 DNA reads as TGTGCCAGCAGCTTGAGCCGGGGTGAAGCTTTCTTT.

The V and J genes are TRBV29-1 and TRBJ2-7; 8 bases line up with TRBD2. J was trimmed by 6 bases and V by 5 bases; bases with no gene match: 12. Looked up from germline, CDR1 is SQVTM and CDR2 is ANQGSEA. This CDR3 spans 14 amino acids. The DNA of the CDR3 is TGCAGCGTTCAGAAAGCGGGAGTGACGGGCGAGCAGTACTTC. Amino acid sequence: CSVQKAGVTGEQYF.

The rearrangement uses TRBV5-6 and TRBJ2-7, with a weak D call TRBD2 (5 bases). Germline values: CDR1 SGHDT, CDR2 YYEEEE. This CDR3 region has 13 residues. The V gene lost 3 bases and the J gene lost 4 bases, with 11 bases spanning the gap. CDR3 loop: CASSSGLKYEQYF. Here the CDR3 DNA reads TGTGCCAGCAGCTCCGGACTTAAATACGAGCAGTACTTC.

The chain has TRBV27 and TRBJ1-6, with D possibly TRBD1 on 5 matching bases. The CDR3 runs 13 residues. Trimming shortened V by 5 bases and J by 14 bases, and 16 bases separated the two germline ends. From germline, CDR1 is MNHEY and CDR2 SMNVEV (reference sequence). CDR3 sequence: CASSPGLSAALHF. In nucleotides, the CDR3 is TGTGCCAGCAGTCCGGGACTGTCCGCGGCCCTCCACTTT.

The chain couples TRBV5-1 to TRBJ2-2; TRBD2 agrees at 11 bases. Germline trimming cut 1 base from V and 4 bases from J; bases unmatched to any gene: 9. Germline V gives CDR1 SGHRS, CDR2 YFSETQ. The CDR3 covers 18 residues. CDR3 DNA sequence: TGCGCCAGCAGCTTGCTAGCGGGAGGAATAAAGGTCACCGGGGAGCTGTTTTTT. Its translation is CASSLLAGGIKVTGELFF.

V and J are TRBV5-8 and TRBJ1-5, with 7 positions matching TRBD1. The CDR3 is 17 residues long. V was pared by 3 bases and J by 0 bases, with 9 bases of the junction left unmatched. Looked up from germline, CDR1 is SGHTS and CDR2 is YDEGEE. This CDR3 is CASSSGRDSYSNQPQHF. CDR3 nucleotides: TGTGCCAGCAGCTCGGGACGGGACAGTTATAGCAATCAGCCCCAGCATTTT.